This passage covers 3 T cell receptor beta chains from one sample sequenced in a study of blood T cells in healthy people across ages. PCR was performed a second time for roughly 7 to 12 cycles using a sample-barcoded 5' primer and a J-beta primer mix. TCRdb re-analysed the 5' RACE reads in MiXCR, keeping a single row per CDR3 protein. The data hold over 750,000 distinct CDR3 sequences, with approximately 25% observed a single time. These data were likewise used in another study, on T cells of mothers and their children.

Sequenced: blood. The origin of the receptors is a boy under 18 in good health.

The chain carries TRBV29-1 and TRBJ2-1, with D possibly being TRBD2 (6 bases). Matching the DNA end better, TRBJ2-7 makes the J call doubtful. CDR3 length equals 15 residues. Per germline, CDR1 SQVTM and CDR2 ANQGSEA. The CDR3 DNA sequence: TGCAGCGTTGGTATCGGGGAGGTAAACGCCTACGAGCAGTACTTC. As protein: CSVGIGEVNAYEQYF.

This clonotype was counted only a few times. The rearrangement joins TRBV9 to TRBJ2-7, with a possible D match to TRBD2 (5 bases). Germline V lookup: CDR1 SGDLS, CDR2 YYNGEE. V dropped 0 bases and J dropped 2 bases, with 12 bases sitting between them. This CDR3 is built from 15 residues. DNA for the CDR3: TGTGCCAGCAGCGTAGAGTGGACTTCAACCTACGAGCAGTACTTC. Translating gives CASSVEWTSTYEQYF.

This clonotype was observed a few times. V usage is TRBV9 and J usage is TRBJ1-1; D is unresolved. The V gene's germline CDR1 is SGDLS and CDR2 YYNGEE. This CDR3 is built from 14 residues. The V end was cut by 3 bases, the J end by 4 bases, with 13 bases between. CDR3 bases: TGTGCCAGCAGCGCAGGATCGGGAGGCACTGAAGCTTTCTTT. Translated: CASSAGSGGTEAFF.